Included here is one T cell receptor (beta chain) sequence, with context. Sequencing of TCR beta covered CD8+ and CD4+ T cells obtained from blood. The data stem from a study of CD8 T cells in Susac syndrome. The germline gives CDR1 SGHTA, CDR2 FQGTGA. The CDR3 length is 14 residues. V lost 4 bases and J lost 3; bases outside the gene matches: 4. When the RNA was reverse transcribed, random hexamers were used with an input of 0.5 to 1 ug. Amplification of the TCR beta CDR3 was carried out by immunoSEQ multiplex PCR, which spanned a total of 54 Vbeta and 13 Jbeta segments. TCRdb analysed the immunoSEQ multiplex PCR reads with MiXCR anew, one entry per CDR3 protein. The sample contains 110,000 or so distinct CDR3 sequences, 85% to 95% of which appear only once.

This receptor was obtained from a human donor in good health. The chain employs TRBV7-3 and TRBJ1-1; TRBD1 aligns across 8 bases. Sequencing input: CD4+ T cells from PBMCs. CDR3 protein: CASSSGGSDTEAFF. In DNA form, the CDR3 reads TGTGCCAGCAGCTCAGGGGGCTCAGACACTGAAGCTTTCTTT.